The sequence of this T cell receptor beta chain was determined in a study of OX40 agonist ivuxolimab in advanced cancers. The repertoire was sequenced with immunoSEQ multiplex PCR; TCRdb's copy has only in-frame clones and lacks some. The sample shows roughly 100,000 clones, about 93% of them seen only once. With respect to this clone: Its target is unknown.

Exclusion applied to patients with autoimmune disease history or systemic immunosuppression. Notes on the study in general: Blood T cells, both CD4+ and CD8+, expanded clonally by week 6 at 0.1 to 3.0 mg/kg.

V was pared by 2 bases and J by 9 bases, with 17 bases between. Per the germline V gene, CDR1 is LNHDA and CDR2 is SQIVND (reference sequence). The CDR3 contains 15 residues. Here the sequenced sample was CD4+ or CD8+ T cells sorted from blood, taken in a trial of the OX40 agonist ivuxolimab. The source is an adult with an advanced solid tumor such as melanoma, head and neck, liver or kidney cancer. J is TRBJ2-1 and V is TRBV19; a weak D match, TRBD2 (6 bases). The CDR3: CASSIQGGTAGEQFF. CDR3 DNA sequence: TGTGCCAGTAGTATACAGGGCGGGACGGCGGGTGAGCAGTTCTTC.